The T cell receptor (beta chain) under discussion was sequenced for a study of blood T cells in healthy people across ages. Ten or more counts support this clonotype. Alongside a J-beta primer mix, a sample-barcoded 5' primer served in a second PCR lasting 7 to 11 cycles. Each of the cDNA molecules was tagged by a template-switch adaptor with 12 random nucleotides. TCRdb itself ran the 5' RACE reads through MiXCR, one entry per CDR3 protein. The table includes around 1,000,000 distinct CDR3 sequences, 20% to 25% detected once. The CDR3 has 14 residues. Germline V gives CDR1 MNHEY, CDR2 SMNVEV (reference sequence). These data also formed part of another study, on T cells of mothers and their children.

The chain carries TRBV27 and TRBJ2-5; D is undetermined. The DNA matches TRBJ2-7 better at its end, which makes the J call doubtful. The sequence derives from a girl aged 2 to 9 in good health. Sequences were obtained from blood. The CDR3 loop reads CASSLGQFSYEQYF. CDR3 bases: TGTGCCAGCAGTTTAGGGCAGTTCTCCTACGAGCAGTACTTC.